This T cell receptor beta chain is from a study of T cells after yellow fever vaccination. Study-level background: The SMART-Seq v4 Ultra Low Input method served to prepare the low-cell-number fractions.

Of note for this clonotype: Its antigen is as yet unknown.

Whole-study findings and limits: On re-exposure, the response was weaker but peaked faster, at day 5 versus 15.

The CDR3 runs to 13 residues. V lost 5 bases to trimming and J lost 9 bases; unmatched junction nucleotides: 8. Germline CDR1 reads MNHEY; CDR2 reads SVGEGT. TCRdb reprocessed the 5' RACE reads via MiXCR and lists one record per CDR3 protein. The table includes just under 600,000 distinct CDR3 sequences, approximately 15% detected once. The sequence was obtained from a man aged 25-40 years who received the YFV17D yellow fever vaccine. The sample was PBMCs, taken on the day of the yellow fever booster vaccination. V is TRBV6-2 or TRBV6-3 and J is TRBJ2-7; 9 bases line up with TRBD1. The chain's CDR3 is CASSRTGVPRQYF. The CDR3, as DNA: TGTGCCAGCAGTAGGACAGGGGTGCCCAGGCAGTACTTC.